The 6 T cell receptor beta chains below come from one sample, sequenced in a study of CD8 T cells in ankylosing spondylitis. TCRdb itself ran the 5' RACE reads through MiXCR, one entry per CDR3 protein. The table includes around 30,000 distinct CDR3 sequences, 13% to 15% detected once. Sample: blood. The receptors originated from a male donor with ankylosing spondylitis or in good health (not recorded which).

This chain connects TRBV9 to TRBJ2-1, with D perhaps matching TRBD2 (6 bases). The CDR3 loop spans 14 amino acids. Trimming stripped 0 bases from V and 5 bases from J, with 9 bases between. Germline values: CDR1 SGDLS, CDR2 YYNGEE. CDR3 nucleotides: TGTGCCAGCAGCGTAGCGGGAGTTAACAATGAGCAGTTCTTC. It yields the protein CASSVAGVNNEQFF.

This clonotype was observed many times. The V and J genes are TRBV28 and TRBJ1-5, with D perhaps TRBD1 (6 bases). V shed 10 bases and J shed 5 bases, with 15 bases lying between them. The length of the CDR3 is 13 residues. The V gene's germline CDR1 is MDHEN and CDR2 SYDVKM. The chain's CDR3 is CATGLGGHQPQHF. CDR3 nucleotide sequence: TGTGCCACAGGCTTGGGGGGCCATCAGCCCCAGCATTTT. The full variable domain, completed using reference TRBV28 and TRBJ1-5, is DVKVTQSSRYLVKRTGEKVFLECVQDMDHENMFWYRQDPGLGLRLIYFSYDVKMKEKGDIPEGYSVSREKKERFSLILESASTNQTSMYLCATGLGGHQPQHFGDGTRLSIL.

The chain joins TRBV14 to TRBJ2-4, with a weak D call TRBD1 (5 bases). V gave up 1 base and J gave up 6 bases, with 7 bases separating them. Germline loops: CDR1 SGHDN, CDR2 FVKESK. The CDR3 consists of 13 residues. The CDR3 is CASSQGQRNIQYF. The CDR3 coding sequence is TGTGCCAGCAGCCAAGGACAGAGAAACATTCAGTACTTC.

As regards this clonotype: The junction departs from the called germline gene at one end, perhaps through a read error. The chain is built from TRBV28 and TRBJ2-3; 12 nucleotides match TRBD2. Germline V gene data show CDR1 as MDHEN and CDR2 as SYDVKM. The CDR3 has 13 residues. DNA for the CDR3: TGTGCCAGCAGTTCCCAAGTGGGACTAGCGGGCCTTTTT. This translates into CASSSQVGLAGLF.

This chain connects TRBV18 to TRBJ2-6; D remains unclear. In germline, CDR1 is KGHSH, CDR2 LQKENI. The CDR3 has 15 amino acids. V was pared by 5 bases and J by 1 base, with 9 bases between. The CDR3 DNA sequence: TGTGCCAGCTCATCGGGCATTTCTGGGGCCAACGTCCTGACTTTC. Translated, it gives CASSSGISGANVLTF.

V usage is TRBV3-2 and J usage is TRBJ2-7; the listed D gene, TRBD1, was not tested against the DNA. TRBV3-2 is noted as a pseudogene. The CDR3 is 14 residues long. The CDR3 DNA reads TGTGCCAGCAGCCAGGGGGAGAGCTCCTACGAGCAGTACTTC. Protein: CASSQGESSYEQYF.